This TCR beta chain appears in the sequencing data of a study of blood T cell repertoires in COVID-19. The overall study: T cells, B-cell-depleted T cells, or PBMCs supplied cDNA or gDNA.

Original methodology: Estimation of nucleated cell counts relied on the amplification of reference gene primers. TCRdb's copy holds only in-frame clones and misses some; the assay was immunoSEQ multiplex PCR. The DNA gave D and trimming, while V, J and clone size come from that table. In the table there are about 57,000 clones, 70% to 80% of which are singletons. From germline, CDR1 is MNHEY and CDR2 SVGAGI. Trimming removed 4 bases at V and 4 bases at J, with 11 bases between. CDR3 length equals 14 residues. This chain uses TRBV6-5 with TRBJ1-3, with D possibly matching TRBD1 (6 bases). Sequencing used peripheral blood. This sequence originates from a man in his fifties or sixties with acute or convalescent COVID-19. CDR3 DNA: TGTGCCAGCAGTTGGGGGGGGCTGGGAAACACCATATATTTT. Its translation: CASSWGGLGNTIYF.